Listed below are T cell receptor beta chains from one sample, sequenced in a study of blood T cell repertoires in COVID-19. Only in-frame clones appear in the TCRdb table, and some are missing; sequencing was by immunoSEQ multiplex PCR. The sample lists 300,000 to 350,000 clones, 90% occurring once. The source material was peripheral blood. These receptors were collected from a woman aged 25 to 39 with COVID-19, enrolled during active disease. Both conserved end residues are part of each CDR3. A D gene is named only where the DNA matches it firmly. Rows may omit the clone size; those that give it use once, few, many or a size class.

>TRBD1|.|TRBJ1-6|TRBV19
CASSILLGQGNNSPLHF
TGTGCCAGTAGTATTCTCCTTGGACAGGGGAATAATTCACCCCTCCACTTT
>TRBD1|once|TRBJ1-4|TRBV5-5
CASSFNGQAFNEKLFF
TGTGCCAGCAGCTTCAACGGACAGGCCTTTAATGAAAAACTGTTTTTT
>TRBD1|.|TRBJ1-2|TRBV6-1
CASSDRQGLPYGYTF
TGTGCCAGCAGTGATCGACAGGGGCTTCCCTATGGCTACACCTTC
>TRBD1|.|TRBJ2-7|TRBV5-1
CASSPRGQDYEQYF
TGCGCCAGCAGCCCTCGGGGACAGGACTACGAGCAGTACTTC
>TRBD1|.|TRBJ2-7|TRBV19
CASPTGVLSYEQYF
TGTGCCAGCCCTACAGGGGTCTTGTCCTACGAGCAGTACTTC
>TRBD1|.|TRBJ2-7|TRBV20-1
CSASTPGTGSYEQYF
TGCAGTGCTAGTACCCCCGGGACAGGCTCCTACGAGCAGTACTTC
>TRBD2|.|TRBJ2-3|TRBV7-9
CASSFGTSGTSTDTQYF
TGTGCCAGCAGCTTCGGGACTAGCGGGACTAGCACAGATACGCAGTATTTT
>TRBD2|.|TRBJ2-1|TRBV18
CASSPAQRDPTFF
TGTGCCAGCTCACCAGCGCAGCGGGACCCTACGTTCTTC
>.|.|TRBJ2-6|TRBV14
CASSQNPPGSGSGANVLTF
TGTGCCAGCAGCCAAAATCCGCCAGGCTCTGGCTCTGGGGCCAACGTCCTGACTTTC
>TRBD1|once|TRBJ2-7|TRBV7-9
CASSLVLGTAYEQYF
TGTGCCAGCAGCTTAGTTTTGGGGACAGCCTACGAGCAGTACTTC
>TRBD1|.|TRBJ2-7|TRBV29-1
CSVDGDSLYEQYF
TGCAGCGTTGACGGGGACAGCCTCTACGAGCAGTACTTC
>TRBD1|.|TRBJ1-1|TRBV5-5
CASSEPGTGEPKAFF
TGTGCCAGCAGCGAGCCCGGGACAGGGGAGCCCAAAGCTTTCTTT
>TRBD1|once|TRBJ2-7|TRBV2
CARGQGSSYEQYF
TGTGCCAGGGGACAGGGGTCGTCCTACGAGCAGTACTTC
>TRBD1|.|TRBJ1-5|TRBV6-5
CASSPFRGQGQPQHF
TGTGCCAGCAGTCCCTTTAGGGGGCAGGGTCAGCCCCAGCATTTT
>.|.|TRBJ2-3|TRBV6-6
CASSYQDTQYF
TGTGCCAGCAGTTACCAAGATACGCAGTATTTT
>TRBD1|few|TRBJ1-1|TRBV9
CASSTQGGEAFF
TGTGCCAGCAGCACCCAGGGGGGTGAAGCTTTCTTT